This entry lists 24 T cell receptor beta chains sequenced from one sample in a study of response to subunit inactivated influenza vaccine. One entry per CDR3 protein, called by TCRdb with MiXCR from the RT-PCR reads. The profile covers hundreds of thousands of distinct CDR3 sequences, with 10% to 15% appearing a single time and about 10% taken by the ten largest. The sequences come from PBMCs from blood, collected on the day of vaccination. These TCRs come from a man between 50 and 59 years old who received an inactivated influenza vaccine.

The CDR3, as DNA: TGTGCCAGCAGTATAGCGGGGGGGCCCTACGAGCAGTACTTC. It codes for CASSIAGGPYEQYF. This chain joins TRBV7-2 and TRBJ2-7, with 11 positions matching TRBD2. V was pared by 6 bases and J by 2 bases, with 3 bases of the junction left unmatched. CDR1 is SGHTA and CDR2 is FQGNSA in the germline V gene. The CDR3 contains 14 residues.

This clonotype was counted between two and nine times. V gene TRBV20-1 combines with J gene TRBJ1-5, with D hard to call. CDR3 length equals 12 residues. Trimming took 1 base from V and 4 from J, leaving 5 bases between them. The germline CDR1 and CDR2 sequences are DFQATT and SNEGSKA (reference sequence). CDR3 amino acids: CSARGSNQPQHF. Here the CDR3 DNA reads TGCAGTGCTAGAGGGTCTAATCAGCCCCAGCATTTT.

This sequence joins TRBV15 and TRBJ1-1, with TRBD1 matching over 8 bases. The CDR3 is made up of 15 amino acids. Germline V gene sequence: CDR1 LNHNV, CDR2 YYDKDF (reference sequence). The J segment lost 3 bases and the V segment lost 2 bases, leaving 5 bases of the junction unmatched. The CDR3 coding sequence is TGTGCCACCAGCAGATTCAGGGGGCTGGACACTGAAGCTTTCTTT. Translated: CATSRFRGLDTEAFF.

J is TRBJ2-7 and V is TRBV3-1; D could derive from TRBD1 or TRBD2 (5 bases each). V lost 1 base to trimming and J lost 1 base, with 11 bases between them. The germline V gene has CDR1 LGHDT and CDR2 YNNKEL (reference sequence). CDR3 length equals 15 residues. The CDR3 DNA follows: TGTGCCAGCAGCCAAGGAACTGGGGGTTCCTACGAGCAGTACTTC. Amino acid sequence: CASSQGTGGSYEQYF.

This sequence joins TRBV29-1 and TRBJ2-1; a weak D match, TRBD2 (6 bases). The V and J ends lost 7 bases and 14 bases respectively, with 18 bases between them. Germline CDR1 reads SQVTM; CDR2 reads ANQGSEA. The length of the CDR3 is 11 residues. The DNA of the CDR3 is TGCAGCGCCCCCCTCGCCGGGAGAAAGTTCTTC. Its protein is CSAPLAGRKFF.

Ten or more counts support this clonotype. The rearrangement links TRBV7-2 to TRBJ2-3; 10 bases map to TRBD2. Germline CDR1 and CDR2: SGHTA and FQGNSA. The CDR3 has 16 residues. After removal of 0 bases from V and 0 bases from J, the junction contained 0 bases not matched to a gene. The CDR3 nucleotides read TGTGCCAGCAGCTTAGCGGGACTAGCGAGCACAGATACGCAGTATTTT. Its translation is CASSLAGLASTDTQYF.

The chain links TRBV12-3 or TRBV12-4 to TRBJ1-5; TRBD1 might be the D (6 bases). V gave up 2 bases and J gave up 2 bases, with 10 bases separating them. The length of the CDR3 is 15 residues. The CDR3 nucleotides read TGTGCCAGCAGTTTACAGACAGGCGGCAATCAGCCCCAGCATTTT. Translating gives CASSLQTGGNQPQHF.

This clonotype was recorded many times. The rearrangement links TRBV29-1 to TRBJ2-1; 10 positions match TRBD1. The length of the CDR3 is 14 residues. Germline CDR1 SQVTM, CDR2 ANQGSEA. V lost 0 bases to trimming and J lost 9 bases; unmatched junction nucleotides: 5. CDR3 DNA sequence: TGCAGCGTTGAAGAGGGACAGGGGTGGGGTGAGCAGTTCTTC. Amino acids: CSVEEGQGWGEQFF.

The genes are TRBV20-1 and TRBJ1-1, with 9 bases fitting TRBD1. CDR3 size: 14 residues. Trimming took 4 bases from V and 1 from J; bases not matched to a gene: 4. The germline CDR1 and CDR2 sequences are DFQATT and SNEGSKA (reference sequence). The CDR3, as DNA: TGCAGTGCTACCCGGGACAGGGCGAACACTGAAGCTTTCTTT. Translating gives CSATRDRANTEAFF.

The J gene is TRBJ1-6, the V gene TRBV7-2; D is uncertain. V lost 6 bases to trimming and J lost 7 bases, with 7 bases between them. The germline V gene encodes CDR1 SGHTA and CDR2 FQGNSA. This CDR3 is 12 amino acids long. CDR3 in DNA: TGTGCCAGCAGTCAACAGAATTCACCCCTCCACTTT. Translating it yields CASSQQNSPLHF.

This clonotype has only a few counts. V is TRBV28 and J is TRBJ1-3; D is ambiguous. CDR3 length: 15 amino acids. The V gene lost 6 bases and the J gene lost 3 bases, with 15 bases spanning the gap. The germline V gene has CDR1 MDHEN and CDR2 SYDVKM. CDR3 DNA sequence: TGTGCCAGCAGCCGTCCACGAGAAGTTGGAAACACCATATATTTT. Its translation: CASSRPREVGNTIYF.

In this sample, this clonotype turned up a few times. The CDR3 here is CASSQGGLLGELFF. CDR3 nucleotide sequence: TGCGCCAGCAGCCAGGGAGGGCTCCTTGGGGAGCTGTTTTTT. The genes are TRBV4-3 and TRBJ2-2; 7 nucleotides match TRBD2. Germline V gene lookup returns CDR1 LGHNA and CDR2 YSLEER. This CDR3 region has 14 residues. Trimming cost V 3 bases and J 8 bases; bases outside gene matches: 6.

To note about this clonotype: Germline is not matched at one junction end, which may reflect a read error. This chain uses TRBV7-9 with TRBJ2-1, with 12 bases aligning to TRBD2. The CDR3 is 15 residues long. Germline values: CDR1 SEHNR, CDR2 FQNEAQ (reference sequence). The CDR3 sequence: CASSLPTLAGGAELF. The DNA of the CDR3 is TGTGCCAGCAGCCTCCCCACGCTAGCGGGGGGGGCAGAGCTCTTC. The full variable domain, rest sourced from reference TRBV7-9 and TRBJ2-1, is DTGVSQNPRHKITKRGQNVTFRCDPISEHNRLYWYRQTLGQGPEFLTYFQNEAQLEKSRLLSDRFSAERPKGSFSTLEIQRTEQGDSAMYLCASSLPTLAGGAELFGPGTRLTVL.

This clonotype was counted between two and nine times. The chain joins TRBV7-6 to TRBJ2-7; a weak D match, TRBD2 (6 bases). The CDR3 spans 16 residues. Germline V gene sequence: CDR1 SGHVS, CDR2 FNYEAQ. V lost 5 bases, J lost 0 bases, and 17 bases lay in between. The CDR3 is CASSLGYRGASYEQYF. For the CDR3, the DNA is TGTGCCAGCAGCCTCGGATATCGCGGGGCCTCCTACGAGCAGTACTTC. Filled out from reference TRBV7-6 and TRBJ2-7, the complete variable domain reads GAGVSQSPRYKVTKRGQDVALRCDPISGHVSLYWYRQALGQGPEFLTYFNYEAQQDKSGLPNDRFSAERPEGSISTLTIQRTEQRDSAMYRCASSLGYRGASYEQYFGPGTRLTVT.

The sample holds a few counts of this clonotype. This chain uses TRBV5-1 with TRBJ1-4; no definite D call. Trimming took off 4 bases at V and 8 bases at J, with 9 bases between the two ends. CDR3 length: 12 residues. The germline gives CDR1 SGHRS, CDR2 YFSETQ. CDR3: CASSPKGEKLFF. The CDR3 coding sequence is TGCGCCAGCAGCCCGAAAGGCGAAAAACTGTTTTTT.

The J gene is TRBJ2-4, the V gene TRBV6-5, with 7 nucleotides matching TRBD2. CDR1 is MNHEY, CDR2 SVGAGI, per germline. Trimming at V came to 3 bases and at J to 6 bases, leaving 11 bases not matched to a gene. The CDR3 is 16 amino acids. CDR3 coding DNA: TGTGCCAGCAGTTATCCCCGGAGGGGCGGGGGAAACATTCAGTACTTC. Translation gives CASSYPRRGGGNIQYF.

This clonotype has more than one count but fewer than ten. J is TRBJ1-1 and V is TRBV4-1; possible D gene TRBD1, 6 bases. Germline V gene lookup returns CDR1 MGHRA and CDR2 YSYEKL. Trimming took off 3 bases at V and 5 bases at J, with 7 bases between the two ends. The CDR3 length is 12 residues. CDR3: CASSHTGTEAFF. CDR3 nucleotides: TGCGCCAGCAGCCACACAGGGACTGAAGCTTTCTTT.

The rearrangement uses TRBV12-3 or TRBV12-4 and TRBJ1-2; D gene ambiguous. The CDR3 is 13 residues long. V dropped 4 bases and J dropped 7 bases, with 13 bases sitting between them. For the CDR3, the DNA is TGTGCCAGCAGTTCAGAAGGGAAGGCTGGCTACACCTTC. Encoded protein: CASSSEGKAGYTF.

This clonotype was counted a few times. The chain employs TRBV28 and TRBJ2-3; 9 bases are shared with TRBD1. Trimming took 6 bases from V and 4 from J; bases not matched to a gene: 8. Germline CDR1 is MDHEN and CDR2 is SYDVKM. The CDR3 is 15 residues long. The CDR3 DNA reads TGTGCCAGCAGCCGTACAGGGGGCGAAGCAGATACGCAGTATTTT. Protein: CASSRTGGEADTQYF.

Worth noting for this clonotype: A junction boundary mismatches the germline segment, possibly from a read error. The chain has TRBV19 and TRBJ2-1, with D perhaps matching TRBD2 (6 bases). Germline CDR1 reads LNHDA; CDR2 reads SQIVND (reference sequence). This CDR3 contains 17 residues. CDR3 in amino acids: CASRIGRDSDSYNEQFF. The CDR3 DNA reads as TGTGCCAGTAGGATAGGGCGGGATTCGGATTCCTACAATGAGCAGTTCTTC.

The CDR3 spells CASCQQGTGELFF. The CDR3 nucleotides read TGCGCCAGCTGCCAACAGGGCACCGGGGAGCTGTTTTTT. This sequence joins TRBV5-1 and TRBJ2-2; a weak D match, TRBD1 (6 bases). Trimming took 7 bases from V and 4 from J, leaving 11 bases between them. This CDR3 contains 13 residues. Germline CDR1 is SGHRS and CDR2 is YFSETQ.

This clonotype was seen a handful of times. This chain links TRBV7-9 with TRBJ2-7; a possible D gene is TRBD1 (5 bases). The CDR3 sequence is 16 residues long. V was pared by 5 bases and J by 3 bases, with 20 bases between. CDR1 is SEHNR, CDR2 FQNEAQ, per germline (reference sequence). Here the CDR3 DNA reads TGTGCCAGCAGCCCAAGGGGCACCCCTGGCATCTACGAGCAGTACTTC. Its protein is CASSPRGTPGIYEQYF.

The chain recombines TRBV6-2 or TRBV6-3 with TRBJ2-1; D may be TRBD2 (6 bases). V lost 7 bases to trimming and J lost 0 bases, with 10 bases between them. CDR1 MNHEY and CDR2 SVGEGT come from the germline V gene. The length of the CDR3 is 14 residues. CDR3 residues: CASTRDFSYNEQFF. Here the CDR3 DNA reads TGTGCCAGCACCCGGGACTTCTCCTACAATGAGCAGTTCTTC.

The genes are TRBV5-1 and TRBJ2-7, with D maybe TRBD1 (5 bases). This CDR3 comprises 15 residues. Germline lookup yields CDR1 SGHRS and CDR2 YFSETQ. Trimming shortened V by 0 bases and J by 0 bases, and 10 bases separated the two germline ends. DNA of the CDR3: TGCGCCAGCAGCTTGGGACAGCTGAGCTCCTACGAGCAGTACTTC. Its translation is CASSLGQLSSYEQYF.